This TCR beta chain was observed in a study of T cells after yellow fever vaccination. The study's findings and limits: Primary-vaccination clones mostly resurfaced post-booster (around 96% CD4, 85% to 90% CD8). Sorted repertoires could include abundant contaminating clonotypes from bulk cells.

Trimming left V 4 bases short and J 8 bases short, with 18 bases between. Germline CDR1 is SEHNR and CDR2 is FQNEAQ (reference sequence). The CDR3 length is 15 residues. In its sample, this clonotype was seen a few times. Its antigen is currently unknown. The 5'RACE template-switching step produced TCR cDNA and added a universal primer site and UMIs. TCRdb reprocessed the 5' RACE reads via MiXCR and lists one record per CDR3 protein. The table has some 500,000 distinct CDR3 sequences, approximately 13% seen once. The J gene is TRBJ2-1, the V gene TRBV7-9; D might be TRBD1 or TRBD2, each matching 5 bases. The source material was PBMCs, sampled on the day of the yellow fever booster vaccination. The origin of this receptor is a man in his thirties or forties who received the YFV17D yellow fever vaccine. This chain's CDR3 is CASSSTGPSMHEQFF. CDR3 nucleotide sequence: TGTGCCAGCAGCTCAACGGGACCCAGTATGCATGAGCAGTTCTTC. The whole variable domain, remainder taken from reference TRBV7-9 and TRBJ2-1, is DTGVSQNPRHKITKRGQNVTFRCDPISEHNRLYWYRQTLGQGPEFLTYFQNEAQLEKSRLLSDRFSAERPKGSFSTLEIQRTEQGDSAMYLCASSSTGPSMHEQFFGPGTRLTVL.